The 29 T cell receptor beta chains listed next were all sequenced from one sample in a study of cytomegalovirus exposure and HLA in healthy donors. The PCR employed 60 Vbeta primers together with 13 Jbeta primers. TCRdb's copy holds only in-frame clones and misses some; the assay was immunoSEQ multiplex PCR. The data show 85,000 to 120,000 clones, 65% to 90% seen once. The sample taken for sequencing was PBMCs. The receptors shown here come from a man aged 45-65 years in good health and CMV-seronegative.

V and J are TRBV9 and TRBJ2-1; tentatively, D is TRBD2 (6 bases). The CDR3 loop spans 19 amino acids. Germline V lookup: CDR1 SGDLS, CDR2 YYNGEE. Deletions cut 0 bases from V and 4 bases from J, with 23 bases between. The CDR3, as DNA: TGTGCCAGCAGCGTAGCGCCCTCGACCCGTCTAGCGAAATACAATGAGCAGTTCTTC. Its protein product is CASSVAPSTRLAKYNEQFF.

This rearrangement joins TRBV5-1 to TRBJ1-1; 7 nucleotides align to TRBD1. Germline assignment: CDR1 SGHRS and CDR2 YFSETQ. CDR3 length: 14 residues. After removal of 6 bases from V and 4 bases from J, the junction contained 9 bases not matched to a gene. CDR3 sequence reads: CASTPLQGLTEAFF. The CDR3, as DNA: TGCGCCAGCACCCCCTTACAGGGGCTCACTGAAGCTTTCTTT.

V usage is TRBV28 and J usage is TRBJ2-3; D remains ambiguous. V lost 6 bases to trimming and J lost 0 bases, with 10 bases between them. Germline lookup yields CDR1 MDHEN and CDR2 SYDVKM. The CDR3 has 14 residues. The CDR3 DNA sequence: TGTGCCAGCAGGGTCGAGACTAGCACAGATACGCAGTATTTT. This translates into CASRVETSTDTQYF.

The chain combines TRBV7-9 with TRBJ2-5, with D uncertain. The CDR3 runs to 16 residues. Germline V gene lookup returns CDR1 SEHNR and CDR2 FQNEAQ (reference sequence). With 1 base removed from V and 2 bases from J, the gap between germline ends came to 14 bases. CDR3 region: CASSLVKVWQQETQYF. For the CDR3, the DNA is TGTGCCAGCAGCTTAGTAAAAGTTTGGCAGCAAGAGACCCAGTACTTC.

This chain uses TRBV29-1 with TRBJ1-5; 9 positions agree with TRBD1. The CDR3 is 13 residues long. Trimming at V came to 6 bases and at J to 7 bases, leaving 7 bases not matched to a gene. The germline CDR1 and CDR2 sequences are SQVTM and ANQGSEA. The CDR3 sequence is CSVTQGAGQPQHF. The CDR3 DNA reads as TGCAGCGTAACACAGGGGGCAGGGCAGCCCCAGCATTTT.

The chain links TRBV4-3 to TRBJ2-2; TRBD1 is a possible D gene (5 bases). CDR3 length: 14 amino acids. Germline V lookup: CDR1 LGHNA, CDR2 YSLEER. Trimming took 4 bases from V and 2 from J, leaving 8 bases between them. CDR3 sequence reads: CASSPGHNTGELFF. CDR3 coding DNA: TGCGCCAGCAGCCCTGGACACAACACCGGGGAGCTGTTTTTT.

The chain recombines TRBV4-3 with TRBJ2-1; tentative D call: TRBD1 (6 bases). V was shortened by 1 base and J by 0 bases, with 10 bases between the two germline ends. Germline V CDR1 and CDR2: LGHNA, YSLEER. This CDR3 region has 16 residues. The chain's CDR3 is CASSQGTDNSYNEQFF. The CDR3 DNA is TGCGCCAGCAGCCAAGGGACAGACAACTCCTACAATGAGCAGTTCTTC.

The chain couples TRBV18 to TRBJ1-4; D gene uncertain. Germline CDR1 is KGHSH and CDR2 is LQKENI. The CDR3 extends over 15 amino acids. V was trimmed by 3 bases and J by 5 bases, leaving 13 bases between them. DNA of the CDR3: TGTGCCAGCTCACCCCAAAATGTCCCAAATGAAAAACTGTTTTTT. Translated, it gives CASSPQNVPNEKLFF.

V gene TRBV18 combines with J gene TRBJ2-2; D is perhaps TRBD1 (5 bases). Trimming removed 3 bases at V and 4 bases at J, with 12 bases between. CDR3 size: 15 residues. Germline V gene lookup returns CDR1 KGHSH and CDR2 LQKENI. CDR3 in DNA: TGTGCCAGCTCACCGTTCAGGGAAGGCACCGGGGAGCTGTTTTTT. Its translation is CASSPFREGTGELFF.

This clone has a handful of counts. The chain carries TRBV2 and TRBJ2-3; possible D gene TRBD1, 6 bases. The CDR3 is made up of 14 amino acids. The germline V gene encodes CDR1 SNHLY and CDR2 FYNNEI. With 4 bases removed from V and 3 bases from J, the gap between germline ends came to 11 bases. CDR3 loop: CASSASQGTDTQYF. The CDR3, as DNA: TGTGCCAGCAGTGCGAGTCAGGGGACAGATACGCAGTATTTT.

The chain carries TRBV4-1 and TRBJ2-7; D remains ambiguous. CDR1 and CDR2 from the germline V gene are MGHRA and YSYEKL. The ends were cut back, 0 bases at V and 3 bases at J, with 6 bases in the middle. The CDR3 consists of 13 residues. The CDR3 is CASSQDINYEQYV. CDR3 sequence (DNA): TGCGCCAGCAGCCAAGATATCAACTACGAGCAGTACGTC.

This clone has only a few counts. The chain links TRBV10-2 to TRBJ1-1; D gene uncertain. The CDR3 is made up of 13 amino acids. The germline V gene encodes CDR1 WSHSY and CDR2 SAAADI. V was pared by 6 bases and J by 0 bases, with 8 bases between. CDR3 sequence (DNA): TGCGCCAGCAGGGACTTACTGAACACTGAAGCTTTCTTT. Protein sequence: CASRDLLNTEAFF.

The chain joins TRBV25-1 to TRBJ2-3, with D tentatively TRBD1 (5 bases). Trimming stripped 1 base from V and 3 bases from J, with 14 bases between. The CDR3 loop spans 16 amino acids. Germline V gene data show CDR1 as MGHDK and CDR2 as SYGVNS. The chain's CDR3 is CASSEWAEQVTDTQYF. The CDR3 DNA follows: TGTGCCAGCAGTGAATGGGCAGAACAGGTGACAGATACGCAGTATTTT.

This chain uses TRBV30 with TRBJ2-1; TRBD2 might be the D (5 bases). The V end was cut by 4 bases, the J end by 7 bases, with 20 bases between. Germline V gene data show CDR1 as GTSNPN and CDR2 as SVGIG (reference sequence). This CDR3 has 15 amino acids. CDR3: CAWISGLLTRNEQFF. The CDR3 DNA sequence: TGTGCCTGGATCTCGGGATTACTGACGCGTAATGAGCAGTTCTTC.

In DNA form, the CDR3 reads TGCGCCAGCAGCTCCGGTCCGGGGGGAAACTACGAGCAGTACTTC. Protein product: CASSSGPGGNYEQYF. This sequence joins TRBV5-1 and TRBJ2-7, with 7 bases lining up with TRBD2. Germline V gene sequence: CDR1 SGHRS, CDR2 YFSETQ. This CDR3 is 15 amino acids long. The V and J ends lost 3 bases and 3 bases, in that order; junction bases with no gene match: 9.

V and J are TRBV6-1 and TRBJ2-1, with 9 positions matching TRBD2. The length of the CDR3 is 17 residues. The germline V gene encodes CDR1 MNHNS and CDR2 SASEGT. Trimming removed 2 bases from V and 9 bases from J; junction bases left unmatched: 14. CDR3 bases: TGTGCCAGCAGTGAAAGGGAAGGGACTAGCTATGAAACTGAGCAGTTCTTC. It translates to CASSEREGTSYETEQFF.

The chain combines TRBV6-4 with TRBJ1-6; 8 nucleotides match TRBD1. Germline V lookup: CDR1 MRHNA, CDR2 SNTAGT. The CDR3 has 14 residues. V dropped 3 bases and J dropped 7; count of bases not matched to a gene: 2. The CDR3 reads CASSEWTGNSPLHF. Here the CDR3 DNA reads TGTGCCAGCAGTGAATGGACAGGGAATTCACCCCTCCACTTT.

The V gene is TRBV7-9, the J gene TRBJ1-2, with D perhaps TRBD1 (5 bases). CDR1 and CDR2 from the germline V gene are SEHNR and FQNEAQ (reference sequence). Between the trimmed V and J ends, which lost 5 bases and 4 bases, there was a span of 17 bases. The CDR3 loop spans 15 amino acids. CDR3: CASSLWGETIYGYTF. For the CDR3, the DNA is TGTGCCAGCAGCCTTTGGGGGGAAACGATCTATGGCTACACCTTC.

The chain couples TRBV11-1 to TRBJ2-7; possibly TRBD1 for D (6 bases). The CDR3 sequence is 15 residues long. CDR1 is SGHAT and CDR2 is FQDESV in the germline V gene (reference sequence). With 1 base removed from V and 7 bases from J, the gap between germline ends came to 17 bases. The CDR3 nucleotides read TGTGCCAGCAGCTTAGGTGGCCAGGGACAAGAAGAGCAGTACTTC. Translation: CASSLGGQGQEEQYF.

This clone occurred a few times. The rearrangement uses TRBV29-1 and TRBJ1-6; D not resolved. Germline-derived CDR1 and CDR2 are SQVTM and ANQGSEA. V was shortened by 0 bases and J by 14 bases, with 14 bases between the two germline ends. The CDR3 contains 13 residues. CDR3 in amino acids: CSVEDRPGGALHF. DNA of the CDR3: TGCAGCGTTGAAGATAGGCCGGGCGGGGCCCTCCACTTT.

This chain links TRBV5-1 with TRBJ2-1; TRBD1 agrees at 8 bases. The CDR3 has 12 amino acids. CDR1 SGHRS and CDR2 YFSETQ come from the germline V gene. V lost 5 bases, J lost 11 bases, and 6 bases stayed unmatched. The CDR3 here is CASRTTGEKQFF. The CDR3 DNA reads TGCGCCAGCAGGACGACAGGGGAGAAGCAGTTCTTC.

The genes are TRBV29-1 and TRBJ2-5; possibly TRBD2 for D (5 bases). The CDR3 extends over 15 amino acids. Germline V gives CDR1 SQVTM, CDR2 ANQGSEA. Trimming pared 8 bases from V and 0 bases from J, leaving 19 bases between. The CDR3 DNA reads TGCAGCTTCTGGGGTGGAGGAAGAAACCAAGAGACCCAGTACTTC. Residues: CSFWGGGRNQETQYF.

The chain couples TRBV7-8 to TRBJ2-5; TRBD2 might be the D (5 bases). The CDR3 covers 16 residues. CDR1 and CDR2 (germline): SGHVS, FQNEAQ. Trimming left V 0 bases short and J 1 base short, with 12 bases between. The CDR3 sequence: CASSLAGSRGQETQYF. The CDR3 DNA reads as TGTGCCAGCAGCTTAGCAGGTAGCCGGGGCCAAGAGACCCAGTACTTC.

The chain couples TRBV6-1 to TRBJ2-1; 13 bases map to TRBD2. Germline V gene sequence: CDR1 MNHNS, CDR2 SASEGT. This CDR3 contains 18 residues. The V gene end was trimmed by 2 bases and the J gene end by 0 bases; junction bases not matched to a gene: 4. CDR3 bases: TGTGCCAGCAGTGAATTCGGGACTAGCGGGGCCTCCTACAATGAGCAGTTCTTC. Protein product: CASSEFGTSGASYNEQFF.

This chain links TRBV5-1 with TRBJ1-3, with 9 bases aligning to TRBD1. There are 15 residues in the CDR3. The V and J ends lost 4 bases and 2 bases, in that order; junction bases with no gene match: 4. CDR1 is SGHRS and CDR2 is YFSETQ in the germline V gene. This CDR3 reads CASSAGTGTGNTIYF. CDR3 in DNA: TGCGCCAGCAGCGCCGGGACAGGGACTGGAAACACCATATATTTT. The variable domain in full, completed from reference TRBV5-1 and TRBJ1-3, reads KAGVTQTPRYLIKTRGQQVTLSCSPISGHRSVSWYQQTPGQGLQFLFEYFSETQRNKGNFPGRFSGRQFSNSRSEMNVSTLELGDSALYLCASSAGTGTGNTIYFGEGSWLTVV.

V and J are TRBV7-9 and TRBJ1-2; TRBD1 aligns across 7 bases. The CDR3 has 17 residues. V lost 5 bases, J lost 5 bases, and 17 bases stayed unmatched. Germline CDR1 reads SEHNR; CDR2 reads FQNEAQ (reference sequence). The CDR3 is CASSRGIGGTERYGYTF. Here the CDR3 DNA reads TGTGCCAGCAGCCGCGGCATTGGGGGGACAGAACGATATGGCTACACCTTC.

As for this clone: At the DNA level, this CDR3 is encoded by other sequences in the same sample as well. This chain connects TRBV7-2 to TRBJ2-7; no clear D gene. CDR1 and CDR2 (germline): SGHTA, FQGNSA. V gave up 6 bases and J gave up 2 bases, with 5 bases separating them. The CDR3 totals 11 residues. The CDR3 coding sequence is TGTGCCAGCAGTAGAGCCTACGAGCAGTACTTC. It specifies CASSRAYEQYF.

This clone turned up a few times. The gene calls are TRBV6-1 and TRBJ1-1; D is ambiguous. V was shortened by 6 bases and J by 6 bases, with 8 bases between the two germline ends. This CDR3 spans 11 amino acids. Germline V gene sequence: CDR1 MNHNS, CDR2 SASEGT. In nucleotides, the CDR3 is TGTGCCAGCAGCAGACAACCTGAAGCTTTCTTT. This translates into CASSRQPEAFF.

The rearrangement joins TRBV5-8 to TRBJ1-5, with 7 bases fitting TRBD1. V lost 2 bases and J lost 7; bases outside the gene matches: 12. Germline CDR1 SGHTS, CDR2 YDEGEE. The CDR3 is made up of 16 amino acids. CDR3 DNA sequence: TGTGCCAGCAGCTTTACTAACAGGGGAACAAGGCAGCCCCAGCATTTT. Protein: CASSFTNRGTRQPQHF.